This T cell receptor beta chain was found in a study of OX40 agonist ivuxolimab in advanced cancers. At the level of the study: Patient treatment consisted of intravenous ivuxolimab administration every 2 weeks at 0.01 to 10 mg/kg. Prior anti-PD-1, anti-PD-L1 or anti-CTLA-4 therapy was allowed; 35% to 40% had some.

CDR3 size: 14 residues. Germline loops: CDR1 SGDLS, CDR2 YYNGEE. The ends were cut back, 4 bases at V and 2 bases at J, with 10 bases in the middle. The assay was immunoSEQ multiplex PCR, and TCRdb's table has in-frame clones only and misses some. The table includes 100,000 to 140,000 clones, 75% to 95% detected once. This TCR came from an adult with an advanced solid tumor such as melanoma, head and neck, liver or kidney cancer. The sample here was CD4+ or CD8+ T cells sorted from blood, taken in a trial of the OX40 agonist ivuxolimab. The chain is built from TRBV9 and TRBJ2-1; D not resolved. The CDR3 is CASSSLTTYNEQFF. The CDR3 nucleotides read TGTGCCAGCAGCTCCTTGACCACCTACAATGAGCAGTTCTTC.